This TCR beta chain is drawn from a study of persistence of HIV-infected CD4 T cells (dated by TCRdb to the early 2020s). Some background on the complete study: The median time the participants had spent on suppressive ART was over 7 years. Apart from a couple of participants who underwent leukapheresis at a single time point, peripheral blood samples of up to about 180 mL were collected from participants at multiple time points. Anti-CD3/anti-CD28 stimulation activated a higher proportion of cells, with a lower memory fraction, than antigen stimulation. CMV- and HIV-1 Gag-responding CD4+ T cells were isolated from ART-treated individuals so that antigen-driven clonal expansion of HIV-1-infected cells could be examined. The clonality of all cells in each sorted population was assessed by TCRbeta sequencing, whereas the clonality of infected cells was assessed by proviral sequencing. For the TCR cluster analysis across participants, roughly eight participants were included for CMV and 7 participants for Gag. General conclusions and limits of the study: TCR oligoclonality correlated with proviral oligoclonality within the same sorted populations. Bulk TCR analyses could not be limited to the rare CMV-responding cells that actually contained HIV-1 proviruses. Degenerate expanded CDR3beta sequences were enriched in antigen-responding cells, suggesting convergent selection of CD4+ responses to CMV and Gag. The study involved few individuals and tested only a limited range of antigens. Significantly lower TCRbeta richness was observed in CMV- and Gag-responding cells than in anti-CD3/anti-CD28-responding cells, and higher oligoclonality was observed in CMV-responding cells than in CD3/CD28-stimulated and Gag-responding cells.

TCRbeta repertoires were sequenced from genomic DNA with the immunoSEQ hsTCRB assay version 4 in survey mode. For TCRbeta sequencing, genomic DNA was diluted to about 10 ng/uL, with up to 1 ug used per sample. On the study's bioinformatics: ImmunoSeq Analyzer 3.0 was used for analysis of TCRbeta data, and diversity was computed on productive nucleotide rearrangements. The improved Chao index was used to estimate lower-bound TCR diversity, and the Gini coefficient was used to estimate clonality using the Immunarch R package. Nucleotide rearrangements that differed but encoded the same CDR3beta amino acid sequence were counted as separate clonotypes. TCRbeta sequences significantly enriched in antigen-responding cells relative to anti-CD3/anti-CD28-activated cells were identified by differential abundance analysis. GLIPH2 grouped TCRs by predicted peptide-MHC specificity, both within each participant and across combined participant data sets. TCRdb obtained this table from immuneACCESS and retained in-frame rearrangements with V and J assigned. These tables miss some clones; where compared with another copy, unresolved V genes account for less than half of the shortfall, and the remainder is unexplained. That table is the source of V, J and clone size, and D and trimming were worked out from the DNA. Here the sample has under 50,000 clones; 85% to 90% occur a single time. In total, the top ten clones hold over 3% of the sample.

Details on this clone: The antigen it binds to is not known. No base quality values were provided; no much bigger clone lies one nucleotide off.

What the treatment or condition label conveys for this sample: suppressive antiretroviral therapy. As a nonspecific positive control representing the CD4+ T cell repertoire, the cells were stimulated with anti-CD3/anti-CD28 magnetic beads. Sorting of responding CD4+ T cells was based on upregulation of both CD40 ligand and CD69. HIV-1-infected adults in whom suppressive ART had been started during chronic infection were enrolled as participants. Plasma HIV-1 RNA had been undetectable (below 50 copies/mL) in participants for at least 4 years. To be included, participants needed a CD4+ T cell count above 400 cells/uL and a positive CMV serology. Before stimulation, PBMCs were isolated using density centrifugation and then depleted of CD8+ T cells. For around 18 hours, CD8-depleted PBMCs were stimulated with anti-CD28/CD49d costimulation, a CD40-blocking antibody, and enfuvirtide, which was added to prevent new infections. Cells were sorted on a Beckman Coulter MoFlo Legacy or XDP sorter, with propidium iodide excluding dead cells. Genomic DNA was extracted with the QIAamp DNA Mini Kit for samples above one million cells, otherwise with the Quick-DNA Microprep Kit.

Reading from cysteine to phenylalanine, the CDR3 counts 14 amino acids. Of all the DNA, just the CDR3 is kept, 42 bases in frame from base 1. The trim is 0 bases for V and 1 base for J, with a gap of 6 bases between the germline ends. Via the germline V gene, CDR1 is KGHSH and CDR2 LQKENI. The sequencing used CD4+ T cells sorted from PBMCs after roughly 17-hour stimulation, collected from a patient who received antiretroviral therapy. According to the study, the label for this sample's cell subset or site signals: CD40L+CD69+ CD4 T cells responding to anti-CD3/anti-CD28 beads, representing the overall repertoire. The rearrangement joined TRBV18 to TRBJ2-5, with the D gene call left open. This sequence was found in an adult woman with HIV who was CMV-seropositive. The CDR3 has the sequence CASSPPMVQETQYF. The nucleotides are TGTGCCAGCTCACCACCGATGGTCCAAGAGACCCAGTACTTC.